The 30 T cell receptor beta chains below come from one sample, sequenced in a study of read filtering for tumor transcriptome and immune sequencing. This library used about 360 ng RNA and molecular barcoded adaptors spanning alpha/delta and beta/gamma chains. One entry per CDR3 protein results from TCRdb running MiXCR on the reads. The sample comprises under 80,000 distinct CDR3 sequences, about a fifth of which are singletons, and over 13% rests with the top ten. Sequencing was carried out using a population of CD138-negative cells sorted from bone marrow. All receptors come from a donor at least 40 years old with multiple myeloma.

This clonotype has ten or more counts. This chain links TRBV5-1 with TRBJ1-6; D is ambiguous. The CDR3 loop spans 14 amino acids. V was clipped by 7 bases and J by 5 bases, with 13 bases between them. Germline assignment: CDR1 SGHRS and CDR2 YFSETQ. CDR3 residues: CASRPTKDNSPLHF. CDR3 nucleotides: TGCGCCAGCCGGCCCACTAAAGATAATTCACCCCTCCACTTT.

The table lists this clonotype with many counts. The DNA of the CDR3 is TGTGCCAGCAGTAGGGGAGGTACAGAGACCCAGTACTTC. It codes for CASSRGGTETQYF. The V and J genes are TRBV6-6 and TRBJ2-5; possible D gene TRBD2, 6 bases. The germline gives CDR1 MNHNY, CDR2 SVGAGI (reference sequence). This CDR3 region has 13 residues. The germline V and J ends were trimmed by 5 bases and 4 bases, with 11 bases remaining between them.

This clonotype came up many times. V gene TRBV5-1 combines with J gene TRBJ2-6; 8 bases are shared with TRBD2. CDR1 SGHRS and CDR2 YFSETQ come from the germline V gene. The CDR3 contains 20 residues. Losses at the gene ends were 0 bases for V and 1 base for J; bases not matched to a gene: 12. The CDR3 DNA reads as TGCGCCAGCAGCTTGGCCCAGGCGGAGCGGGAGAGATCTGGGGCCAACGTCCTGACTTTC. Amino acids: CASSLAQAERERSGANVLTF. Filled out from reference TRBV5-1 and TRBJ2-6, the complete variable domain reads KAGVTQTPRYLIKTRGQQVTLSCSPISGHRSVSWYQQTPGQGLQFLFEYFSETQRNKGNFPGRFSGRQFSNSRSEMNVSTLELGDSALYLCASSLAQAERERSGANVLTFGAGSRLTVL.

This clonotype was seen only a few times. The V and J genes are TRBV5-1 and TRBJ1-1; D call uncertain. The V end lost 0 bases, the J end lost 7 bases, and 10 bases lay between the germline ends. Germline assignment: CDR1 SGHRS and CDR2 YFSETQ. The CDR3 extends over 13 amino acids. The CDR3 DNA reads TGCGCCAGCAGCTTGGGGGCAAGTGATGAAGCTTTCTTT. The encoded protein is CASSLGASDEAFF.

Concerning this clonotype: A much larger clone is a single base away; this may be a read error. CDR3 sequence (DNA): TGTGCCAGCAGCCCGGAACTAGCGGGCCAAGAGACCCAGTACTTC. Translated, it gives CASSPELAGQETQYF. The genes are TRBV6-1 and TRBJ2-5; 9 bases are a match to TRBD2. The CDR3 has 15 amino acids. Germline loops: CDR1 MNHNS, CDR2 SASEGT. J gave up 1 base and V 6 bases, and 6 bases lay outside the gene matches.

For this clonotype: This clone may be a read error of a much larger clone one base away. The chain employs TRBV30 and TRBJ2-5; D might be TRBD2 (5 bases). V dropped 5 bases and J dropped 5 bases, with 12 bases sitting between them. The CDR3 sequence is 12 residues long. Germline assignment: CDR1 GTSNPN and CDR2 SVGIG (reference sequence). For the CDR3, the DNA is TGTGCCTGGGAGGACTCTCCGGAGACCCAGTACTTC. It translates to CAWEDSPETQYF.

This clonotype has at least ten counts. J is TRBJ2-2 and V is TRBV10-3; D may be TRBD1 (5 bases). Germline values: CDR1 ENHRY, CDR2 SYGVKD. This CDR3 is built from 14 residues. Between the trimmed V and J ends, which lost 3 bases and 7 bases, there was a span of 12 bases. CDR3 DNA sequence: TGTGCCATCAGTGACTTCAGGGTTGGCGGGGAGCTGTTTTTT. Translated, it gives CAISDFRVGGELFF.

The CDR3 loop is CSARDRGGPYEQYF. The CDR3 bases are TGCAGTGCTAGAGATCGCGGGGGACCCTACGAGCAGTACTTC. The chain uses TRBV20-1 and TRBJ2-7, with 7 bases matching TRBD2. CDR3 length equals 14 residues. The V and J ends lost 0 bases and 2 bases, in that order; junction bases with no gene match: 4. The germline CDR1 and CDR2 sequences are DFQATT and SNEGSKA (reference sequence).

The rearrangement uses TRBV3-1 and TRBJ1-2; TRBD1 agrees at 9 bases. The junction had 5 bases not matched to a gene; V was cut back by 3 bases and J by 6 bases. In germline, CDR1 is LGHDT, CDR2 YNNKEL (reference sequence). The CDR3 loop spans 14 amino acids. CDR3 in amino acids: CASSHGQGIDGYTF. The CDR3, as DNA: TGTGCCAGCAGCCACGGACAGGGGATCGATGGCTACACCTTC.

About this clonotype: This may be a read error, as it is one base from a much larger clone. This chain uses TRBV10-3 with TRBJ1-1; 9 bases align to TRBD1. Per germline, CDR1 ENHRY and CDR2 SYGVKD. The CDR3 sequence is 15 residues long. The DNA for the CDR3 is TGTGCCACCAGTGCCCGACAGGGGGTGAACACTGAAGCTTTCTTT. It yields the protein CATSARQGVNTEAFF.

This clonotype was counted ten times or more. V and J are TRBV5-4 and TRBJ2-6; D is perhaps TRBD1 (5 bases). The CDR3 is 16 residues long. V was shortened by 0 bases and J by 4 bases, with 11 bases between the two germline ends. CDR1 and CDR2 from the germline V gene are SGHNT and YYREEE (reference sequence). The CDR3: CASSLEGYRGANVLTF. The CDR3 DNA reads TGTGCCAGCAGCTTGGAGGGGTATAGAGGGGCCAACGTCCTGACTTTC. Supplemented by reference TRBV5-4 and TRBJ2-6, the full variable domain reads ETGVTQSPTHLIKTRGQQVTLRCSSQSGHNTVSWYQQALGQGPQFIFQYYREEENGRGNFPPRFSGLQFPNYSSELNVNALELDDSALYLCASSLEGYRGANVLTFGAGSRLTVL.

This clonotype was detected many times. The chain joins TRBV6-5 to TRBJ1-5; 8 nucleotides match TRBD1. J gave up 6 bases and V 4 bases, and 2 bases lay outside the gene matches. This CDR3 spans 13 amino acids. Germline V gives CDR1 MNHEY, CDR2 SVGAGI. The CDR3 here is CASSWTGSQPQHF. The CDR3 DNA follows: TGTGCCAGCAGTTGGACAGGGAGTCAGCCCCAGCATTTT.

Concerning this clonotype: A read error may be the cause here, since a much bigger clone is one base away. This chain joins TRBV21-1 and TRBJ2-7. TRBV21-1 is designated a pseudogene. This CDR3 region has 12 residues. The CDR3 loop reads CASSPITYEQHF. The CDR3 DNA reads as TGTGCCAGCAGCCCAATCACCTACGAGCAGCACTTC.

At least ten counts were recorded for this clonotype. V is TRBV7-2 and J is TRBJ2-4; D is possibly TRBD1 (6 bases). The length of the CDR3 is 17 residues. Germline assignment: CDR1 SGHTA and CDR2 FQGNSA. Between the trimmed V and J ends, which lost 4 bases and 0 bases, there was a span of 16 bases. The CDR3 DNA is TGTGCCAGCAGCTACCCATCCGGACAGCTAGCCAAAAACATTCAGTACTTC. This codes for CASSYPSGQLAKNIQYF.

This clonotype was counted ten times or more. This chain links TRBV3-1 with TRBJ2-2; D tentatively reads TRBD1 or TRBD2 (6 bases each). Germline-derived CDR1 and CDR2 are LGHDT and YNNKEL (reference sequence). The V and J ends lost 4 bases and 3 bases respectively, with 15 bases between them. The CDR3 contains 16 residues. Here the CDR3 reads CASSRRTGADTGELFF. CDR3 bases: TGTGCCAGCAGCCGACGGACGGGGGCCGACACCGGGGAGCTGTTTTTT.

For this clonotype: A clone one base away is much larger, so this may be a read error. This rearrangement joins TRBV5-1 to TRBJ2-1; 8 bases align to TRBD2. Trimming cost V 1 base and J 0 bases; bases outside gene matches: 3. This CDR3 region has 16 residues. In germline, CDR1 is SGHRS, CDR2 YFSETQ. CDR3 protein: CASSLLAGNSYNEQFF. The CDR3 nucleotides are TGCGCCAGCAGCTTGTTAGCGGGAAACTCCTACAATGAGCAGTTCTTC. Full variable domain (missing parts from reference TRBV5-1 and TRBJ2-1): KAGVTQTPRYLIKTRGQQVTLSCSPISGHRSVSWYQQTPGQGLQFLFEYFSETQRNKGNFPGRFSGRQFSNSRSEMNVSTLELGDSALYLCASSLLAGNSYNEQFFGPGTRLTVL.

By its share, this clonotype is medium-sized. This chain connects TRBV10-3 to TRBJ2-7, with 8 bases that match TRBD2. Germline loops: CDR1 ENHRY, CDR2 SYGVKD. CDR3 length equals 16 residues. The V segment lost 6 bases and the J segment 4 bases; nucleotides outside the gene matches: 14. Here the CDR3 reads CAIRTRQGLDHYEQYF. CDR3 bases: TGTGCCATCAGGACCCGGCAGGGACTAGATCATTACGAGCAGTACTTC.

This clonotype showed up many times. The rearrangement joins TRBV3-1 to TRBJ2-1; 14 nucleotides agree with TRBD2. CDR1 and CDR2 from the germline V gene are LGHDT and YNNKEL (reference sequence). Trimming at V came to 2 bases and at J to 2 bases, leaving 2 bases not matched to a gene. The CDR3 consists of 17 residues. The CDR3 loop is CASSQPGLAGAYNEQFF. The CDR3 coding sequence is TGTGCCAGCAGCCAACCGGGACTAGCGGGGGCCTACAATGAGCAGTTCTTC.

This clonotype has at least ten counts. In nucleotides, the CDR3 is TGCGCCAGCAGCAAGTCTTCCGGGACAGGGGGCCGGAATGAGCAGTTCTTC. This codes for CASSKSSGTGGRNEQFF. The genes are TRBV5-1 and TRBJ2-1; 12 nucleotides match TRBD1. Germline V gene lookup returns CDR1 SGHRS and CDR2 YFSETQ. The V and J ends lost 4 bases and 7 bases, in that order; junction bases with no gene match: 12. The CDR3 spans 17 residues.

There are many counts of this clonotype. The chain combines TRBV11-2 with TRBJ2-2; D remains ambiguous. The CDR3 sequence is 15 residues long. CDR1 and CDR2 (germline): SGHAT, FQNNGV. Between the trimmed V and J ends, which lost 2 bases and 7 bases, there was a span of 14 bases. This chain's CDR3 is CASSLSPTWLGELFF. The CDR3 region has the DNA TGTGCCAGCAGCTTATCCCCCACCTGGCTCGGGGAGCTGTTTTTT.

In this sample, this clonotype turned up many times. The rearrangement links TRBV20-1 to TRBJ1-3; D might be TRBD1 (5 bases). Germline-derived CDR1 and CDR2 are DFQATT and SNEGSKA (reference sequence). The CDR3 has 14 residues. Trimming removed 6 bases at V and 3 bases at J, with 15 bases between. The CDR3 DNA reads TGCAGTGCAACGGCAGGGAACTTTGGAAACACCATATATTTT. Its protein product is CSATAGNFGNTIYF.

This clonotype was picked up a small number of times. The V and J genes are TRBV4-1 and TRBJ1-3, with D unresolved. CDR1 and CDR2 (germline): MGHRA, YSYEKL. Trimming took off 0 bases at V and 0 bases at J, with 6 bases between the two ends. This CDR3 spans 15 amino acids. The CDR3 is CASSQEGVSGNTIYF. CDR3 bases: TGCGCCAGCAGCCAAGAAGGAGTCTCTGGAAACACCATATATTTT.

This clonotype was seen ten or more times. A much larger clone differs from this one at a single base, so this may be a read error. The genes are TRBV7-9 and TRBJ2-1, with 7 bases lining up with TRBD2. Germline values: CDR1 SEHNR, CDR2 FQNEAQ (reference sequence). CDR3 length: 15 residues. V gave up 5 bases and J gave up 6 bases; unmatched junction bases: 10. CDR3 sequence (DNA): TGTGCCAGCAGCCTCGGACTAGGCCCCGCCAATGAGCAGTTCTTC. Residues: CASSLGLGPANEQFF.

In its sample, this clonotype was seen many times. The chain carries TRBV29-1 and TRBJ2-3, with 8 bases identical to TRBD1. The junction had 6 bases not matched to a gene; V was cut back by 7 bases and J by 3 bases. This CDR3 is built from 13 residues. Germline loops: CDR1 SQVTM, CDR2 ANQGSEA. DNA of the CDR3: TGCAGCGCGACAGGGGTTGATACAGATACGCAGTATTTT. It is translated as CSATGVDTDTQYF.

This clonotype turned up a few times. This sequence joins TRBV7-3 and TRBJ2-1; TRBD1 aligns across 7 bases. V shed 4 bases, J shed 8 bases, and the junction held 11 bases outside the gene matches. Germline-derived CDR1 and CDR2 are SGHTA and FQGTGA. The CDR3 runs to 15 residues. The CDR3 spells CASSSQVTGIDEQFF. The CDR3 DNA follows: TGTGCCAGCAGCTCCCAAGTGACAGGGATTGATGAGCAGTTCTTC.

The chain carries TRBV2 and TRBJ2-3; D might be TRBD2 (6 bases). This CDR3 contains 10 residues. V was clipped by 6 bases and J by 9 bases, with 7 bases between them. Germline loops: CDR1 SNHLY, CDR2 FYNNEI. CDR3 protein: CASRSGTQYF. The CDR3 nucleotides read TGTGCCAGCAGAAGCGGGACGCAGTATTTT.

This clonotype was counted only a few times. A junction boundary mismatches the germline segment, possibly from a read error. This chain connects TRBV18 to TRBJ2-5; D gene ambiguous. The CDR3 is made up of 11 amino acids. The germline V gene has CDR1 KGHSH and CDR2 LQKENI. CDR3 DNA sequence: TGTACCAGCTCATCGCAAGAGACCCAGTACTTC. It yields the protein CTSSSQETQYF.

Only a few counts were recorded for this clonotype. The chain has TRBV20-1 and TRBJ1-3; the D gene is possibly TRBD1 (5 bases). V lost 4 bases and J lost 1, with 8 bases in between. Germline lookup yields CDR1 DFQATT and CDR2 SNEGSKA (reference sequence). CDR3 size: 13 residues. The CDR3 DNA is TGCAGTGCTATGGCAGGGTCTGGAAACACCATATATTTT. It codes for CSAMAGSGNTIYF.

Comments on this clonotype: Possible read error: a much larger clone is one base away. The V call is TRBV20-1, the J call TRBJ2-7; no clear D gene. The CDR3 length is 11 residues. Looked up from germline, CDR1 is DFQATT and CDR2 is SNEGSKA (reference sequence). CDR3 residues: CSAREGLESSF. CDR3 sequence (DNA): TGCAGTGCTAGAGAAGGCCTGGAGTCGAGCTTC.

This sequence joins TRBV20-1 and TRBJ2-7; no reliable D call. CDR3 length equals 13 residues. V gave up 2 bases and J gave up 3 bases, with 11 bases separating them. The germline V gene encodes CDR1 DFQATT and CDR2 SNEGSKA (reference sequence). CDR3 sequence reads: CSARPTAIYEQYF. The CDR3 DNA reads as TGCAGTGCTAGACCCACAGCGATCTACGAGCAGTACTTC.